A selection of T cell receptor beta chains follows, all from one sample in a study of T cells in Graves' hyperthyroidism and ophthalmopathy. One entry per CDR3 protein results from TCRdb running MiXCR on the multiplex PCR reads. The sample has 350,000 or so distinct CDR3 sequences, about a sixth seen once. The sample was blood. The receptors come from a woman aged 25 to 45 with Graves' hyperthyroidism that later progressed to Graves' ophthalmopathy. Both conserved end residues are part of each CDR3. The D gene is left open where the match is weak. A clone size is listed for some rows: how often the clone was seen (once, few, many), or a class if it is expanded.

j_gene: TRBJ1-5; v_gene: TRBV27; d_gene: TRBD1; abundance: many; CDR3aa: CASSLSGQVNQPQHF; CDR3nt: TGTGCCAGCAGTTTATCCGGACAGGTCAATCAGCCCCAGCATTTT
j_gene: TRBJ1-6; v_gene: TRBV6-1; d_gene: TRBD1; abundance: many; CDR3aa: CASRRDSYNSPLHF; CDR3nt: TGTGCCAGCAGGAGGGACAGTTATAATTCACCCCTCCACTTT
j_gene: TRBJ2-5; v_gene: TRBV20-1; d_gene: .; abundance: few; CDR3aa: CSATPAGETQYF; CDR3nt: TGCAGTGCTACTCCTGCGGGGGAGACCCAGTACTTC
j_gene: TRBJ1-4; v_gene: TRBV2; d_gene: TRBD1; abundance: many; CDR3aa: CASSLGTDINEKLFF; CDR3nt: TGTGCCAGCAGCCTCGGGACAGATATTAATGAAAAACTGTTTTTT
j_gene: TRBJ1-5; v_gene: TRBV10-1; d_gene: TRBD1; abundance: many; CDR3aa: CASSGDRAHGRNGNQPQHF; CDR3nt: TGCGCCAGCAGTGGGGACAGGGCGCACGGCCGGAATGGCAATCAGCCCCAGCATTTT
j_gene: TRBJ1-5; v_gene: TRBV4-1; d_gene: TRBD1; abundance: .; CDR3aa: CASSQTGGGAGQPRHF; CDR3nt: TGCGCCAGCAGCCAAACGGGAGGGGGCGCGGGTCAGCCCCGGCATTTT
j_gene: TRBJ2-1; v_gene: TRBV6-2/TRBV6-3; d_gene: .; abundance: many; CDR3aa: CASGIGDEQFF; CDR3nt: TGTGCCAGCGGGATTGGGGATGAGCAGTTCTTC
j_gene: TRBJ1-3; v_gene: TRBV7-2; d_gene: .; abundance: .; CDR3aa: CASSFLASSGNTIYF; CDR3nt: TGTGCCAGCAGCTTTTTAGCGTCTTCTGGAAACACCATATATTTT
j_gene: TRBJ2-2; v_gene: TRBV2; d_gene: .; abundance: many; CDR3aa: CASQPGDGGELFF; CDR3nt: TGTGCCAGTCAGCCTGGGGACGGCGGGGAGCTGTTTTTT
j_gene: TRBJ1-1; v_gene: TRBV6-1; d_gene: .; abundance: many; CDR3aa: CASSRQDKNTEAFF; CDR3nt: TGTGCCAGCAGTCGACAGGACAAGAACACTGAAGCTTTCTTT
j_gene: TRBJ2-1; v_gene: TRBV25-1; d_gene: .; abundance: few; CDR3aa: CASKVGLHNEQFF; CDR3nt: TGTGCCAGCAAGGTAGGGCTTCACAATGAGCAGTTCTTC
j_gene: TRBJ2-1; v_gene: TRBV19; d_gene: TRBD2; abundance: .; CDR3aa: CASSMWTSGPYNEQFF; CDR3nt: TGTGCCAGTAGTATGTGGACTAGCGGGCCCTACAATGAGCAGTTCTTC
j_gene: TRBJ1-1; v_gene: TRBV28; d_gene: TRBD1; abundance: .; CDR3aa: CASSFTPGRGRGNTEAFF; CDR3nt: TGTGCCAGCAGTTTCACCCCCGGCAGGGGGCGAGGGAACACTGAAGCTTTCTTT
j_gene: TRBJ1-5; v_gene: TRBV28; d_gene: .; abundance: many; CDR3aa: CASSLGFGNQPQHF; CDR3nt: TGTGCCAGCAGTTTGGGATTTGGCAATCAGCCCCAGCATTTT
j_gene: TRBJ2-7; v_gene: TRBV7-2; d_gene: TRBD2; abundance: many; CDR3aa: CASSFSGRGTYEQYF; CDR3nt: TGTGCCAGCAGCTTTAGCGGGAGGGGTACCTACGAGCAGTACTTC
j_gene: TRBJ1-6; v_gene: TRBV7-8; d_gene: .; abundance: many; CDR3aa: CASSPLELGFKNSPLHF; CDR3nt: TGTGCCAGCAGCCCCCTCGAATTGGGTTTTAAAAATTCACCCCTCCACTTT
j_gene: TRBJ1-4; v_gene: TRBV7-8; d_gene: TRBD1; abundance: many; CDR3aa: CASSSYRGINEKLFF; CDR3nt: TGTGCCAGCAGCTCCTACAGGGGGATAAATGAAAAACTGTTTTTT
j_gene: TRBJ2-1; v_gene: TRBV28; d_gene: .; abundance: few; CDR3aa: CASSLDRWGVPYNEQFF; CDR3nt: TGTGCCAGCAGTTTAGATCGCTGGGGGGTTCCGTACAATGAGCAGTTCTTC
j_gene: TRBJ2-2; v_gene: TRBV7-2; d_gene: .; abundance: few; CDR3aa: CASSYTHGELFF; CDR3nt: TGTGCCAGCAGCTATACTCATGGGGAGCTGTTTTTT
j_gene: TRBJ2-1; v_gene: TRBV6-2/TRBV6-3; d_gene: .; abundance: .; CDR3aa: CASTETRSPPLGNEQFF; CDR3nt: TGTGCCAGCACTGAGACTAGATCCCCCCCCCTCGGCAATGAGCAGTTCTTC
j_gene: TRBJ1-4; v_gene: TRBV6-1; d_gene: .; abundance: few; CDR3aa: CASKVRNNEKLFF; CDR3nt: TGTGCCAGCAAAGTCCGCAATAATGAAAAACTGTTTTTT
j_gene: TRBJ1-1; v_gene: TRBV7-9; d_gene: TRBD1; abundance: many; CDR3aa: CASSTQGTSTEAFF; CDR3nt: TGTGCCAGCAGCACACAGGGGACTAGCACTGAAGCTTTCTTT
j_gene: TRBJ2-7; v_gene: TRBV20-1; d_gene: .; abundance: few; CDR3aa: CSASQRLSSYEQYF; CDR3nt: TGCAGTGCTAGTCAACGGCTGAGCTCCTACGAGCAGTACTTC
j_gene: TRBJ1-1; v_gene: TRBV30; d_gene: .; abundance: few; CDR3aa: CAWSAQAEHEAFF; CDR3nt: TGTGCCTGGAGTGCGCAGGCCGAGCATGAAGCTTTCTTT
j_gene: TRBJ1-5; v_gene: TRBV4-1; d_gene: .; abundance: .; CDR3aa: CASSQVIDTNQPQHF; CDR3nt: TGCGCCAGCAGCCAAGTCATCGATACTAATCAGCCCCAGCATTTT
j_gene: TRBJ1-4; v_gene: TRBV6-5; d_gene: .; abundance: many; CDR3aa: CASSYREGEKLFF; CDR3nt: TGTGCCAGCAGTTACAGGGAAGGTGAAAAACTGTTTTTT
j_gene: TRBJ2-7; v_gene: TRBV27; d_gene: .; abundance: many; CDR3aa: CASSLRGSIYEQYF; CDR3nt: TGTGCCAGCAGTTTAAGGGGATCAATCTACGAGCAGTACTTC
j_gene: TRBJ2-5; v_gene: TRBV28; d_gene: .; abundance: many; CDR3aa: CASSFASHQQETQYF; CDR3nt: TGTGCCAGCAGTTTCGCATCACACCAGCAAGAGACCCAGTACTTC
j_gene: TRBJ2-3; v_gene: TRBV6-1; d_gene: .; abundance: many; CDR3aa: CASSLSSIPSTDTQYF; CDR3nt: TGTGCCAGCAGCCTCAGCTCTATCCCGTCCACAGATACGCAGTATTTT
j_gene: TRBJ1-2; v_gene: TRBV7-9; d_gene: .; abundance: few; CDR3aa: CASSHIRRGSTNYGYTF; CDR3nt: TGTGCCAGCAGCCATATCCGTCGAGGGTCTACTAACTATGGCTACACCTTC
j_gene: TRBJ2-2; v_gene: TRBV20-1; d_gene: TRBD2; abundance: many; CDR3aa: CSARPSGRNTGELFF; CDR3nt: TGCAGTGCTAGGCCTAGCGGGAGGAACACCGGGGAGCTGTTTTTT
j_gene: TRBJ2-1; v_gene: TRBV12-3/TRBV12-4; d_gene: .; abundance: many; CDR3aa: CASTAGSGQFF; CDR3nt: TGTGCCAGCACCGCAGGGAGTGGGCAGTTCTTC